The 18 T cell receptor beta chains below were found in one sample sequenced in a study of glioma-infiltrating T cells after dendritic cell vaccination. The repertoire was sequenced with immunoSEQ multiplex PCR; TCRdb's copy has only in-frame clones and lacks some. The sample holds about 73,000 clones, around 80% seen once. Sequenced material: blood, taken before dendritic cell vaccination. These TCRs come from a human donor with glioblastoma.

V is TRBV18 and J is TRBJ2-7; tentatively, D is TRBD1 (6 bases). The CDR3 totals 15 residues. The V end was cut by 3 bases, the J end by 4 bases, with 16 bases between. The germline V gene has CDR1 KGHSH and CDR2 LQKENI. In DNA form, the CDR3 reads TGTGCCAGCTCACCCTATTCGACAGGTCAATACGAGCAGTACGTC. Protein: CASSPYSTGQYEQYV.

The CDR3 nucleotides are TGTGCCAGCAGCACCGGACAGGGGCACACCGGGGAGCTGTTTTTT. Translation: CASSTGQGHTGELFF. The chain uses TRBV9 and TRBJ2-2; TRBD1 agrees at 9 bases. Losses at the gene ends were 4 bases for V and 3 bases for J; bases not matched to a gene: 4. The CDR3 has 15 residues. The germline V gene encodes CDR1 SGDLS and CDR2 YYNGEE.

For the CDR3, the DNA is TGTGCCACCAGCTACCGACAGGGTGGCTATGGCTACACCTTC. Residues: CATSYRQGGYGYTF. The chain uses TRBV15 and TRBJ1-2, with 7 positions matching TRBD1. The CDR3 spans 14 residues. J was trimmed by 4 bases and V by 5 bases; bases with no gene match: 7. Germline CDR1 reads LNHNV; CDR2 reads YYDKDF (reference sequence). The complete variable domain, with remaining parts taken from reference TRBV15 and TRBJ1-2, reads DAMVIQNPRYQVTQFGKPVTLSCSQTLNHNVMYWYQQKSSQAPKLLFHYYDKDFNNEADTPDNFQSRRPNTSFCFLDIRSPGLGDTAMYLCATSYRQGGYGYTFGSGTRLTVV.

The V and J genes are TRBV11-2 and TRBJ2-5, with 7 positions matching TRBD1. Germline CDR1 is SGHAT and CDR2 is FQNNGV. The CDR3 spans 16 residues. V trimming: 7 bases; J trimming: 0 bases; junction bases outside the gene matches: 11. The CDR3 region has the DNA TGTGCCAGCACCATCGGGACAGCATATCACCAAGAGACCCAGTACTTC. Its protein product is CASTIGTAYHQETQYF.

The J gene is TRBJ2-1, the V gene TRBV5-1, with a weak D call TRBD2 (6 bases). Germline CDR1 and CDR2: SGHRS and YFSETQ. This CDR3 is built from 15 residues. V dropped 4 bases and J dropped 1 base, with 12 bases sitting between them. In DNA form, the CDR3 reads TGCGCCAGCAGCGCTGGCGGGGCGTCCTACAATGAGCAGTTCTTC. Its protein is CASSAGGASYNEQFF.

This clone was counted between two and nine times. The chain links TRBV7-3 to TRBJ2-2; 8 bases map to TRBD2. The CDR3 length is 16 residues. The germline V gene has CDR1 SGHTA and CDR2 FQGTGA. The trim removed 5 bases at V and 1 base at J, leaving 6 bases unmatched. CDR3 DNA sequence: TGTGCCAGCAGCCTCCTAGCGGGCATGAACACCGGGGAGCTGTTTTTT. Its protein is CASSLLAGMNTGELFF.

The chain carries TRBV14 and TRBJ1-2, with TRBD1 identical over 7 bases. Germline V gene sequence: CDR1 SGHDN, CDR2 FVKESK. V was pared by 0 bases and J by 4 bases, with 8 bases of the junction left unmatched. The CDR3 has 16 amino acids. The CDR3 sequence is CASSQDWRGRVYGYTF. As DNA, the CDR3 is TGTGCCAGCAGCCAAGATTGGAGGGGGCGCGTCTATGGCTACACCTTC.

This clone turned up a few times. J is TRBJ1-2 and V is TRBV6-5, with no clear D. From germline, CDR1 is MNHEY and CDR2 SVGAGI. CDR3 length equals 13 residues. Trimming removed 4 bases at V and 0 bases at J, with 6 bases between. As DNA, the CDR3 is TGTGCCAGCAGTTCCTCTACTAACTATGGCTACACCTTC. It is translated as CASSSSTNYGYTF.

The chain joins TRBV7-6 to TRBJ2-5, with TRBD2 matching 8 bases. Trimming at V came to 1 base and at J to 6 bases, leaving 7 bases not matched to a gene. The CDR3 length is 15 residues. Germline assignment: CDR1 SGHVS and CDR2 FNYEAQ. DNA of the CDR3: TGTGCCAGCAGCTTAGAAGCGGGAGTAACCAAGACCCAGTACTTC. Amino acids: CASSLEAGVTKTQYF.

The chain uses TRBV28 and TRBJ2-7; 8 bases map to TRBD2. V dropped 6 bases and J dropped 6; count of bases not matched to a gene: 25. The CDR3 loop spans 19 amino acids. Germline V CDR1 and CDR2: MDHEN, SYDVKM. The CDR3 DNA is TGTGCCAGCAGCCTAAGTCCGGGACTAGGGTCTGCCTACGACTCCGAGCAGTACGTC. It yields the protein CASSLSPGLGSAYDSEQYV.

Comments on this clone: The junction differs from germline at one of its ends, possibly a read error. The chain uses TRBV7-7 and TRBJ1-4, with D maybe TRBD1 (5 bases). The CDR3 contains 16 residues. CDR1 is SSHAT and CDR2 is FNYEAQ in the germline V gene (reference sequence). This CDR3 reads CASSLGQGTTNEKLFF. Here the CDR3 DNA reads TGTGCTAGCAGCTTGGGTCAGGGTACAACTAATGAAAAACTGTTTTTT.

This clone was observed a handful of times. The CDR3 is CASSSDFYEQYV. Here the CDR3 DNA reads TGTGCCAGCAGTTCGGACTTCTACGAGCAGTACGTC. The chain couples TRBV6-6 to TRBJ2-7; D perhaps matches TRBD2 (5 bases). CDR3 length: 12 residues. CDR1 MNHNY and CDR2 SVGAGI come from the germline V gene (reference sequence). Trimming took 4 bases from V and 3 from J, leaving 7 bases between them.

J is TRBJ1-4 and V is TRBV18; 7 positions match TRBD1. V was pared by 6 bases and J by 0 bases, with 4 bases of the junction left unmatched. Germline values: CDR1 KGHSH, CDR2 LQKENI. The CDR3 length is 15 residues. CDR3 sequence (DNA): TGTGCCAGCTCGCGGGGACAGTCAACTAATGAAAAACTGTTTTTT. As protein: CASSRGQSTNEKLFF.

V gene TRBV10-1 combines with J gene TRBJ2-1; 9 bases match TRBD2. The CDR3 consists of 15 residues. The germline CDR1 and CDR2 sequences are WNHNN and SYGVQD (reference sequence). The J segment lost 8 bases and the V segment lost 2 bases, leaving 7 bases of the junction unmatched. Written as DNA, the CDR3 is TGCGCCAGCAGTGAGGTACGCGGGAGGGGTGATGAGCAGTTCTTC. It specifies CASSEVRGRGDEQFF.

The chain employs TRBV5-4 and TRBJ2-1; 8 bases fit TRBD1. Trimming removed 4 bases from V and 8 bases from J; junction bases left unmatched: 5. CDR3 length: 13 residues. CDR1 SGHNT and CDR2 YYREEE come from the germline V gene (reference sequence). The CDR3: CASSIDRGDEQFF. CDR3 DNA sequence: TGTGCCAGCAGCATAGACAGGGGCGATGAGCAGTTCTTC.

J is TRBJ1-3 and V is TRBV19; 11 nucleotides match TRBD1. The CDR3 covers 19 residues. Germline values: CDR1 LNHDA, CDR2 SQIVND (reference sequence). V trimming: 5 bases; J trimming: 0 bases; junction bases outside the gene matches: 12. The CDR3 DNA is TGTGCCAGTAGTTCCCCGGGACAGGGGGAAAGGTCCTCTGGAAACACCATATATTTT. Encoded protein: CASSSPGQGERSSGNTIYF.

The sample holds one count of this clone. The V call is TRBV15, the J call TRBJ1-4; D might be TRBD1 (6 bases). The CDR3 has 16 amino acids. CDR1 is LNHNV, CDR2 YYDKDF, per germline (reference sequence). Trimming took off 1 base at V and 8 bases at J, with 17 bases between the two ends. DNA of the CDR3: TGTGCCACCAGCAGAGCCCCCGGGGGGGCCTTCGAAAAACTGTTTTTT. Translated: CATSRAPGGAFEKLFF.

The CDR3 spells CAIRGTTKETQYF. The CDR3 region has the DNA TGTGCCATCAGGGGGACTACTAAAGAGACCCAGTACTTC. V usage is TRBV10-3 and J usage is TRBJ2-5; 7 bases are a match to TRBD2. V shed 6 bases, J shed 3 bases, and the junction held 4 bases outside the gene matches. This CDR3 region has 13 residues. Per germline, CDR1 ENHRY and CDR2 SYGVKD.